These 13 T cell receptor beta chains were sequenced from one sample in a study of CD4+ T cells in melanoma. The data were produced by immunoSEQ multiplex PCR, yet TCRdb's version contains in-frame clones alone and is incomplete. The profile shows roughly 140,000 clones, around 90% of them singletons. These receptors were taken from a human donor with melanoma.

V and J are TRBV19 and TRBJ1-3, with D uncertain. Germline CDR1 LNHDA, CDR2 SQIVND (reference sequence). The ends were cut back, 6 bases at V and 0 bases at J, with 21 bases in the middle. The CDR3 covers 18 residues. The CDR3 region is CASRIQGETSNSGNTIYF. Here the CDR3 DNA reads TGTGCCAGTAGAATACAAGGCGAAACAAGCAACTCTGGAAACACCATATATTTT.

V and J are TRBV5-1 and TRBJ1-4, with 7 bases aligning to TRBD1. In germline, CDR1 is SGHRS, CDR2 YFSETQ. The CDR3 has 20 residues. V was clipped by 4 bases and J by 0 bases; unmatched bases: 18. CDR3 loop: CASSRPLGSQGLATNEKLFF. In DNA form, the CDR3 reads TGCGCCAGCAGCCGTCCTCTTGGATCACAGGGGCTTGCAACTAATGAAAAACTGTTTTTT.

The CDR3 bases are TGTGCCAGCAGTGACCGGGGGGCCACCTACGAGCAGTACTTC. The encoded protein is CASSDRGATYEQYF. The genes are TRBV2 and TRBJ2-7; possibly TRBD2 for D (7 bases). Between the trimmed V and J ends, which lost 3 bases and 2 bases, there was a span of 11 bases. The germline V gene has CDR1 SNHLY and CDR2 FYNNEI. The CDR3 has 14 amino acids.

This chain joins TRBV5-1 and TRBJ2-5; maybe TRBD2 (6 bases). This CDR3 is built from 15 residues. From germline, CDR1 is SGHRS and CDR2 YFSETQ. V was pared by 1 base and J by 3 bases, with 13 bases between. The DNA of the CDR3 is TGCGCCAGCAGCTTGTCTTTCTCGGGGGAAGAGACCCAGTACTTC. It translates to CASSLSFSGEETQYF.

The chain employs TRBV7-2 and TRBJ1-1, with a tentative D call TRBD1 (6 bases). CDR3 length equals 14 residues. Trimming took 5 bases from V and 1 from J, leaving 11 bases between them. CDR1 is SGHTA, CDR2 FQGNSA, per germline. The CDR3, as DNA: TGTGCCAGCAGCCGACAGACAGGGAACACTGAAGCTTTCTTT. It translates to CASSRQTGNTEAFF.

The chain links TRBV5-6 to TRBJ2-5; the D gene could be TRBD1 or TRBD2 (5 bases each). Trimming took off 2 bases at V and 5 bases at J, with 19 bases between the two ends. The CDR3 sequence is 16 residues long. Germline V CDR1 and CDR2: SGHDT, YYEEEE. The CDR3 DNA reads TGTGCCAGCAGCTTCAAGTGGGACCCAATCGATGAGACCCAGTACTTC. Amino acids: CASSFKWDPIDETQYF. The full variable domain, in which reference TRBV5-6 and TRBJ2-5 provide the parts outside the CDR3, is DAGVTQSPTHLIKTRGQQVTLRCSPKSGHDTVSWYQQALGQGPQFIFQYYEEEERQRGNFPDRFSGHQFPNYSSELNVNALLLGDSALYLCASSFKWDPIDETQYFGPGTRLLVL.

This clone was seen once. The chain joins TRBV30 to TRBJ1-1, with 7 positions matching TRBD1. Trimming cost V 2 bases and J 3 bases; bases outside gene matches: 6. The germline gives CDR1 GTSNPN, CDR2 SVGIG (reference sequence). CDR3 size: 14 residues. CDR3 protein: CAWSKGQSHTEAFF. CDR3 nucleotide sequence: TGTGCCTGGAGTAAGGGACAGAGCCACACTGAAGCTTTCTTT.

This chain connects TRBV7-2 to TRBJ2-2; 8 positions match TRBD2. Trimming removed 3 bases from V and 4 bases from J; junction bases left unmatched: 4. CDR3 size: 15 residues. The germline V gene encodes CDR1 SGHTA and CDR2 FQGNSA. CDR3 sequence: CASSFGGAGTGELFF. The CDR3 coding sequence is TGTGCCAGCAGCTTCGGGGGGGCGGGCACCGGGGAGCTGTTTTTT.

The J gene is TRBJ1-2, the V gene TRBV27; TRBD1 is a possible D gene (5 bases). Germline V gene lookup returns CDR1 MNHEY and CDR2 SMNVEV (reference sequence). The CDR3 is 16 residues long. V lost 4 bases and J 3 bases, leaving 18 bases between the germline ends. The CDR3 DNA is TGTGCCAGCAGTTCGTCGGTGGGGGGAGGACACTATGGCTACACCTTC. Amino acids: CASSSSVGGGHYGYTF.

This clone was picked up one time. The rearrangement joins TRBV5-6 to TRBJ1-1, with D tentatively TRBD1 (6 bases). The V end lost 2 bases, the J end lost 3 bases, and 20 bases lay between the germline ends. Germline V gene sequence: CDR1 SGHDT, CDR2 YYEEEE. CDR3 length equals 17 residues. CDR3 DNA: TGTGCCAGCAGCTTTGGGAGTGAGACAGGCCGGTACACTGAAGCTTTCTTT. It specifies CASSFGSETGRYTEAFF.

The J gene is TRBJ1-1, the V gene TRBV10-3; TRBD1 matches 7 bases. V dropped 10 bases and J dropped 0; count of bases not matched to a gene: 2. The germline V gene has CDR1 ENHRY and CDR2 SYGVKD. The CDR3 runs to 12 residues. CDR3 protein: CATRGMNTEAFF. DNA for the CDR3: TGTGCCACCAGGGGGATGAACACTGAAGCTTTCTTT.

The chain combines TRBV4-1 with TRBJ2-5; no clear D gene. This CDR3 has 15 residues. Germline V lookup: CDR1 MGHRA, CDR2 YSYEKL. The V end lost 0 bases, the J end lost 4 bases, and 12 bases lay between the germline ends. The CDR3 protein is CASSQDFRYSETQYF. CDR3 nucleotide sequence: TGCGCCAGCAGCCAAGATTTTCGGTATTCAGAGACCCAGTACTTC.

The V call is TRBV29-1, the J call TRBJ2-3; TRBD1 matches at 12 bases. V was pared by 6 bases and J by 4 bases, with 8 bases of the junction left unmatched. Germline loops: CDR1 SQVTM, CDR2 ANQGSEA. CDR3 length equals 15 residues. DNA for the CDR3: TGCAGCGTAATACCGGGACAGGGGGCTTCAGATACGCAGTATTTT. This sequence encodes CSVIPGQGASDTQYF.